The T cell receptor beta chain under discussion was sequenced for a study of blood T cell repertoires in COVID-19. About the study: The United States, Italy and Spain provided the acute and convalescent COVID-19 samples.

Notes on this clone: The same CDR3 arises from other DNA sequences in this sample as well.

Recruited during active infection, patients (from Seattle) were subsequently followed longitudinally. The repertoire was sequenced with immunoSEQ multiplex PCR; TCRdb's copy has only in-frame clones and lacks some. Of about 150,000 clones in the sample, roughly 80% were seen once. Trimming shortened V by 3 bases and J by 4 bases, and 9 bases separated the two germline ends. CDR1 KGHSH and CDR2 LQKENI come from the germline V gene. There are 13 residues in the CDR3. This chain links TRBV18 with TRBJ1-1; D may be TRBD1 (5 bases). This sequence was found in a woman aged 55 to 70 with COVID-19, enrolled during active disease. Material: peripheral blood. The chain's CDR3 is CASSPLGGTEAFF. In DNA, the CDR3 is TGTGCCAGCTCACCCTTGGGGGGCACTGAAGCTTTCTTT.